This T cell receptor (beta chain) was sequenced during a study of T cell repertoires in cytomegalovirus infection (dated by TCRdb to the late 2010s). For the study in its entirety: Donor HLA type was relevant to the analysis, as public TCR beta signatures indicated carriage of CMV infection together with the matching HLA type.

The instrument was an Illumina HiSeq 1500. Starting from the raw public reads, TCRdb applied fastp trimming at Q25, assembled clones with MiXCR and retained in-frame beta chains. For every CDR3 protein sequence, its rows merge into one entry that carries the most common genes and DNA. Across this sample there are around 140,000 distinct CDR3 sequences, with about 6.5% seen only once. The ten top clones hold under 20% of the sample. The CDR3 sequence holds 13 residues, the cysteine and phenylalanine included. Of the read, only the CDR3 DNA is kept; its 39 bases are in frame from base 1. The germline V gene specifies SGHTA as CDR1 and FQGNSA as CDR2. Trimming takes 5 bases from V and 7 bases from J, and the germline ends sit 11 bases apart. A word on this clonotype: The antigen it recognizes is unknown. No base qualities exist here, and no much larger clone lies one base off it.

Beyond this particular receptor, the publication reports: Cumulative frequency of public TCR beta family members discriminated carriers of CMV infection plus the relevant HLA type in this cohort and an independent 352-donor cohort. The ex vivo response was dominated by HLA-C-restricted CMV-specific TCR beta clonotypes, which also provided the single most frequent clonotype in two of eight donors.

Source material: PBMCs. The receptor comes from a human donor in good health (CMV status not recorded). Some clones in this sample may be carry-over from other donors' samples. The chain is made from TRBV7-2 and TRBJ1-4; no D gene is confidently identified. The DNA is TGTGCCAGCAGCCGCGCGGGGATTGAAAAACTGTTTTTT. This is translated as CASSRAGIEKLFF.